This T cell receptor (beta chain) was found in a study of control samples from healthy donors and cancer patients. Libraries were prepared by immunoSEQ multiplex PCR; TCRdb keeps only in-frame clonotypes and omits some of them. The profile shows under 65,000 clones, around 87% of them singletons. The CDR3 runs 13 residues. V shed 6 bases, J shed 7 bases, and the junction held 5 bases outside the gene matches. V is TRBV12-3 or TRBV12-4 and J is TRBJ1-5; TRBD1 matches at 8 bases. The clonotype originates from a woman aged 55-70 years with lung cancer. Sequencing was performed on PBMCs. The CDR3 region has the DNA TGTGCCAGCAGCCGCGACAGGGGCCAGCCCCAGCATTTT. It yields the protein CASSRDRGQPQHF.